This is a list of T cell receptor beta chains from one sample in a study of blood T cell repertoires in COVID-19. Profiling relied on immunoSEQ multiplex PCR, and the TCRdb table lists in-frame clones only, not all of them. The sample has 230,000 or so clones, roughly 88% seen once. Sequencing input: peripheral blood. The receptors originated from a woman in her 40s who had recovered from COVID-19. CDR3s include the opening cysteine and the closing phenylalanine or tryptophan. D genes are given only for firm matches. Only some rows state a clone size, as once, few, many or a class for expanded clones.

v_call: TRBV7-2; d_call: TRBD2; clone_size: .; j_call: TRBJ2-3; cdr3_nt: TGTGCCAGCGCCAGCGGGGGGGCCGGGGATACGCAGTATTTT; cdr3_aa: CASASGGAGDTQYF
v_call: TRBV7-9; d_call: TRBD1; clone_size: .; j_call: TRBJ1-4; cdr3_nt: TGTGCCAGCAGCCCGGGACAGGGATTAATAGAAAAACTGTTTTTT; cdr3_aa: CASSPGQGLIEKLFF
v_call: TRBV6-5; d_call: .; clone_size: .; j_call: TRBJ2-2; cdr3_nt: TGTGCCAGCACCACTCGGGGGATTAGGGCCGGGGAGCTGTTTTTT; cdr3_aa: CASTTRGIRAGELFF
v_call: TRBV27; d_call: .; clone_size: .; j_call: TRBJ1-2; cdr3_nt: TGTGCCAGCAGTCCCAGCGTCCCAAGAACTAACTATGGCTACACCTTC; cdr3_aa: CASSPSVPRTNYGYTF
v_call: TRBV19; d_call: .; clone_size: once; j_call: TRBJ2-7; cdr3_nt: TGTGCCAGTAGTTTCCCCGGTGTGTACGAGCAGTACTTC; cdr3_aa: CASSFPGVYEQYF
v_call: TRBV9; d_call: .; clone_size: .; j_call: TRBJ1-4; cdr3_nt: TGTGCCAGCAGCGTAGCTACGGGACAAGGAGGTGAAAAACTGTTTTTT; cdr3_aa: CASSVATGQGGEKLFF
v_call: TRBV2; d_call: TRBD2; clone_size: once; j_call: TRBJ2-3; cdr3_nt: TGTGCCAGCAGTGGGCGGGGGACAGATACGCAGTATTTT; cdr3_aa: CASSGRGTDTQYF
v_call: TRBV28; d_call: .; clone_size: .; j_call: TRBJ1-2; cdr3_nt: TGTGCCAGCAGACCCCCCAACAGGAGTTCATGGACCTTC; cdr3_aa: CASRPPNRSSWTF
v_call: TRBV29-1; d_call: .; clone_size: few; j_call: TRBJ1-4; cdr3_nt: TGCAGCGTTGTTGACGTCGGGGTAAAACTGTTTTTT; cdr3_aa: CSVVDVGVKLFF
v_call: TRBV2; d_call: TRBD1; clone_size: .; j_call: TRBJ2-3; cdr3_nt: TGTGCCAGCAGTGAATGGGACAGGCAATACAAGGGGCAGTATTTT; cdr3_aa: CASSEWDRQYKGQYF
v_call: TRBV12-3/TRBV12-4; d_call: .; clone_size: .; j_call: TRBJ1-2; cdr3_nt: TGTGCCAGCGGGACTCATGTGGCATATGGCTACACCTTC; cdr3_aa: CASGTHVAYGYTF
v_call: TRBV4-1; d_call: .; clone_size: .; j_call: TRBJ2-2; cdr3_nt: TGCGCCAGCAGCCAAGATCCCCCCCTCGGGGAGCTGTTTTTT; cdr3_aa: CASSQDPPLGELFF
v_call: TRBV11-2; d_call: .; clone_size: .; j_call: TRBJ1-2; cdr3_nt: TGTGCCAGCAGCTTATTTGAGCAAAACTATGGCTACACCTTC; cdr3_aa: CASSLFEQNYGYTF
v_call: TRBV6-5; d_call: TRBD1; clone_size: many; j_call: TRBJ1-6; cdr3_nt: TGTGCCAGCAGCGACAGACAGGGGTCACCCCTCCACTTT; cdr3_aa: CASSDRQGSPLHF
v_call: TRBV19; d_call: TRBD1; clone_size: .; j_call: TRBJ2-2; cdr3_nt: TGTGCCAGTAGTACGGGACAGGGAGACACCGGGGAGCTGTTTTTT; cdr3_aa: CASSTGQGDTGELFF
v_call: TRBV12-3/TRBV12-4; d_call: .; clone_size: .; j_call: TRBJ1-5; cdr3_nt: TGTGCCAGCAGATCGGGAGAGTATCAGCCCCAGCATTTT; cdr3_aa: CASRSGEYQPQHF
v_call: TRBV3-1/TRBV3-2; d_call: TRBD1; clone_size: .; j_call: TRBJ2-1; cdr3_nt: TGTGCCAGCAGCCCATCCGGGACAGGGAAGGTCAATGAGCAGTTCTTC; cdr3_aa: CASSPSGTGKVNEQFF
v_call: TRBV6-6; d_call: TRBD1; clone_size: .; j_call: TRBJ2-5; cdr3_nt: TGTGCCAGCAGTCCCTCATTCCTGACAGGGGAAGTGGAGACCCAGTACTTC; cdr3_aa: CASSPSFLTGEVETQYF
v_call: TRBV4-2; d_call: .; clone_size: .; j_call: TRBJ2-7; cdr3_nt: TGTGCCAGCAGCCAAGATTCGGGGACATCCTCCTACGAGCAGTACTTC; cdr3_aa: CASSQDSGTSSYEQYF
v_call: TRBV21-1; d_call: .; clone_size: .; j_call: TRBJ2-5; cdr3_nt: TGTGCCAGCAGCGAAGAGACAGTCCACCTGGAGACCCAGTACTTC; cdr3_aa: CASSEETVHLETQYF
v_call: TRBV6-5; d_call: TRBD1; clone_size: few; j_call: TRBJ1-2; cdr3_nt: TGTGCCAGCCAGACAGGGGATGACTATGGCTACACCTTC; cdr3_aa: CASQTGDDYGYTF
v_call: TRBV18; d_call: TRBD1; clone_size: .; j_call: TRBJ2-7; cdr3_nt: TGTGCCAGCTCACCTCCGGGACAGGGGAACTACGAGCAGTACTTC; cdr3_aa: CASSPPGQGNYEQYF
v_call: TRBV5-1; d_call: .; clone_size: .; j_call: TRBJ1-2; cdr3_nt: TGCGCCAGCAGCTTTGCGGGGGTTGGCTACACCTTC; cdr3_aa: CASSFAGVGYTF
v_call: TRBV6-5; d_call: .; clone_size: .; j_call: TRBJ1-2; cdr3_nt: TGTGCCAGCACCCCAGTGAAAGCGCCTAACTATGGCTACACCTTC; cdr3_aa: CASTPVKAPNYGYTF
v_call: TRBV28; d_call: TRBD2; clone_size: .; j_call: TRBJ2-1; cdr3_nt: TGTGCCAGCAGCCATAGCGGGGGGGCCTACAATGAGCAGTTCTTC; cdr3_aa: CASSHSGGAYNEQFF
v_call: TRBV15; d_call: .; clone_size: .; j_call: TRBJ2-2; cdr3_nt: TGTGCCACCAGCATATATGACAGCTACACCGGGGAGCTGTTTTTT; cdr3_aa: CATSIYDSYTGELFF
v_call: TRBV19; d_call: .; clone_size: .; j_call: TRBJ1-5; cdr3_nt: TGTGCCAGTAGTATAGGCGGAGGAGAATATAGCAATCAGCCCCAGCATTTT; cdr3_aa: CASSIGGGEYSNQPQHF
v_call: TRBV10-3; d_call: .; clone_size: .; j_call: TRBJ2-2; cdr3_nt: TGTGCCATCAGTGTGGAGGGGCGGGGCACCGGGGAGCTGTTTTTT; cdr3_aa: CAISVEGRGTGELFF
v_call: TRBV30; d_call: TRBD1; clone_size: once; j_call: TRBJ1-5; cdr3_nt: TGTGCCTGGAGTGTGACAGGGGGCGGACCCCAGCATTTT; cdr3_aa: CAWSVTGGGPQHF
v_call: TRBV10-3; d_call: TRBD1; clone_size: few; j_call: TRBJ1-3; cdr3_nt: TGTGCCATCAGCCGGGACAGTGGAAACACCATATATTTT; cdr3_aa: CAISRDSGNTIYF
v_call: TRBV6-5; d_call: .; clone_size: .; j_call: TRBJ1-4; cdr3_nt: TGTGCCAGCAGAAACCGGGACATTGATGAAAAACTGTTTTTT; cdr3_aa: CASRNRDIDEKLFF
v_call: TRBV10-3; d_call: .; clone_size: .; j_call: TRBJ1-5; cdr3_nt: TGTGCCATCAGTGAGTCGCCGACAGCTAATCAGCCCCAGCATTTT; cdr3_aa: CAISESPTANQPQHF
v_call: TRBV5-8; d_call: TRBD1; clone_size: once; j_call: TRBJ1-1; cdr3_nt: TGTGCCAGCAGCTTGGGGGACAGGAGAAGGATAATGAACACTGAAGCTTTCTTT; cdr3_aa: CASSLGDRRRIMNTEAFF
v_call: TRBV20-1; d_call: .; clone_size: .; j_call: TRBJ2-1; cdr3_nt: TGCAGTGCTAGTCGAACAGGGGGCGGTAGCGGGGGGTACTACAATGAGCAGTTCTTC; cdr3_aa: CSASRTGGGSGGYYNEQFF
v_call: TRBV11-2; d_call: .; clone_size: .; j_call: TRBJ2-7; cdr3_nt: TGTGCCAGCAGCCCCCAAACCCTCGGGGCCTACGAGCAGTACTTC; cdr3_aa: CASSPQTLGAYEQYF
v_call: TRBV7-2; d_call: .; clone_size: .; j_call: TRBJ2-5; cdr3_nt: TGTGCCAGCAGCTACCCAGGGTTAGGGACCCAGTACTTC; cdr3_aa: CASSYPGLGTQYF
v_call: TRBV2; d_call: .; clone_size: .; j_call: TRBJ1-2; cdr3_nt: TGTGCCAGCAGTGAAGCGCATTCAGCAGGGCTCTATGGCTACACCTTC; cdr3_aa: CASSEAHSAGLYGYTF
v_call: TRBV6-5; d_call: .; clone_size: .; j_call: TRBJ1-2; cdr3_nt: TGTGCCAGCAGGGAGGGGACCTCCATTGGCTACACCTTC; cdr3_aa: CASREGTSIGYTF
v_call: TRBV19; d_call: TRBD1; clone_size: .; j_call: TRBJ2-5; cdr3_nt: TGTGCCAGTAGTATAGTCAAGGGACAGGTACAAGAGACCCAGTACTTC; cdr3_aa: CASSIVKGQVQETQYF
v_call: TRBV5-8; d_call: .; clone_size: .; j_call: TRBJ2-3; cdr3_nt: TGTGCCAGCAGCCCCGGACAAGCTTACACAGATACGCAGTATTTT; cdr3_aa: CASSPGQAYTDTQYF
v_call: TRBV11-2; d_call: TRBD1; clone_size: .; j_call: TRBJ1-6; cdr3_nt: TGTGCCAGCAGCTCCCCGACAGGGCTCTATAATTCACCCCTCCACTTT; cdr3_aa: CASSSPTGLYNSPLHF
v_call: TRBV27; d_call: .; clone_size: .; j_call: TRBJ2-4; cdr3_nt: TGTGCCAGCAGTATCTGGGGGCCCGGGAACATTCAGTACTTC; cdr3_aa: CASSIWGPGNIQYF
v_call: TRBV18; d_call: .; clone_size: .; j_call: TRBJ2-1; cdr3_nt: TGTGCCAGCTCACCGGGTTGGGCAGAATCCTACAATGAGCAGTTCTTC; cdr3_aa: CASSPGWAESYNEQFF
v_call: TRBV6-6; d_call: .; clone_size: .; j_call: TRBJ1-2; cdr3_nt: TGTGCCAGCAGCAGACAGGAGAACTATGGCTACACCTTC; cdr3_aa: CASSRQENYGYTF
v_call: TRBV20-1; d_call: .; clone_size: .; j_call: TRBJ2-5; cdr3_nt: TGCAGTGGAGTAAAAGAGACCCAGTACTTC; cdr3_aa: CSGVKETQYF
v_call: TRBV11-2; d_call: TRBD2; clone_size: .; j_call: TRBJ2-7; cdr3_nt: TGTGCCAGCAGCACTCAATCCGGGGGGGAGCAGTACTTC; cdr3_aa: CASSTQSGGEQYF
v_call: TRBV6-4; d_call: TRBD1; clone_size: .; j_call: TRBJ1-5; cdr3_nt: TGTGCCAGCATGACCCCTCGTGGGACAGGAGGGATGGTCAATCAGCCCCAGCATTTT; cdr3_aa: CASMTPRGTGGMVNQPQHF
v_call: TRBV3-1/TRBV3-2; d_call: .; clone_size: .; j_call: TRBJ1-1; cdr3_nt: TGTGCCAGCAGCCAAGACTTCGAAGCTTTCTTT; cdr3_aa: CASSQDFEAFF
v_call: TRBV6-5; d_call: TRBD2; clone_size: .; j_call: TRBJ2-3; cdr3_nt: TGTGCCAGCAGAGTTAGCGGGGGAGTCACAGATACGCAGTATTTT; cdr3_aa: CASRVSGGVTDTQYF
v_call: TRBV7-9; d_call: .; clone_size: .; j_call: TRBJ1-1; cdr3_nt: TGTGCCAGCAGCTTACCGTTGAACACTGAAGCTTTCTTT; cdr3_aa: CASSLPLNTEAFF
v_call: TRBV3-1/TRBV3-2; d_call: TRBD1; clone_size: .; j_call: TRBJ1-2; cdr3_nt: TGTGCCAGCAGCCTCCAGGGGGCTAATGGCTACACCTTC; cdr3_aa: CASSLQGANGYTF
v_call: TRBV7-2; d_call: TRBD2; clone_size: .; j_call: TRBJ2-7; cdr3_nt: TGTGCCAGCAGCTTAAGCGGGGGCTGGGACGAGCAGTACTTC; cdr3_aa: CASSLSGGWDEQYF
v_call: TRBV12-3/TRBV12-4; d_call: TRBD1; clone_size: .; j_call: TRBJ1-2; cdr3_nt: TGTGCCAGCAGGGTACAGGGGGCTTGGGGCTACACCTTC; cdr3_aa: CASRVQGAWGYTF